This T cell receptor (beta chain) stems from a study of post-analysis software for immune sequencing data. Study information: Relapsing-remitting, secondary progressive and progressive-relapsing forms made up the multiple sclerosis disease courses.

This clonotype was detected once. Included in the TCR beta cDNA libraries were unique molecular identifiers. Each batch of about 0.95 to 11 million T cells produced some 450,000 cDNA molecules. TCRdb processed the PCR reads anew with MiXCR; each CDR3 protein has one entry. Among roughly 670,000 distinct CDR3 sequences listed, approximately 59% were seen once. Sequencing was carried out using blood. The receptor's source is a girl aged 2-10 years with multiple sclerosis.

Here the CDR3 DNA reads TGTGCCAGCTCCAGGGTGTCCGTTGGTTCACCCCTCCACTTT. Translation gives CASSRVSVGSPLHF. The chain joins TRBV6-5 to TRBJ1-6, with D perhaps TRBD1 (5 bases). The CDR3 is 14 amino acids. Trimming left V 8 bases short and J 9 bases short, with 17 bases between. The V gene's germline CDR1 is MNHEY and CDR2 SVGAGI.